This TCR beta chain was recovered during a study of blood T cell repertoires in COVID-19. Overall study context: Donors in the United States, Italy and Spain gave samples during acute or convalescent COVID-19. PBMCs, B-cell-depleted T cells, or T cells were the source of the cDNA or gDNA that made up the material.

As processed by the authors: Reference gene primer amplification gave estimated nucleated cell counts. The assay was immunoSEQ multiplex PCR, and TCRdb's table has in-frame clones only and misses some. The DNA was the basis for D and trimming; V, J and clone size are from that table. This sample yields about 140,000 clones, of which over 60% are seen a single time; 3.5% to 5% belongs to the top ten. Material: peripheral blood. This clonotype originated in a woman older than 75 with active or convalescent COVID-19.

CDR3 loop: CASSIGAGYTF. Written as DNA, the CDR3 is TGTGCCAGTAGTATAGGGGCTGGCTACACCTTC. This chain joins TRBV19 and TRBJ1-2; D is unclear. Germline lookup yields CDR1 LNHDA and CDR2 SQIVND (reference sequence). V lost 1 base to trimming and J lost 7 bases, with 4 bases between them. The CDR3 covers 11 residues.